Listed below are T cell receptor beta chains from one sample, sequenced in a study of identical twins. One entry per CDR3 protein, called by TCRdb with MiXCR from the 5' RACE reads. The sample lists 690,000 or so distinct CDR3 sequences, 6% to 6.5% seen once, with 1.5% to 2% in the top ten. The sequenced sample was naive T cells sorted from blood. All receptors come from a man between 18 and 29 years old in good health. Each CDR3 is given with its conserved first and last residue. D genes are given only for firm matches.

cdr3_length d_call v_call cdr3_aa
15 NA TRBV15 CATSRGERAYNEQFF
14 NA TRBV12-3/TRBV12-4 CASSLALTPYGYTF
16 TRBD2 TRBV5-1 CASSYRLAGRQETQYF
15 TRBD2 TRBV29-1 CSVEGPSGIDNEQFF
13 TRBD1 TRBV20-1 CSASRDRGTGYTF
15 NA TRBV20-1 CSAIEALSSYNEQFF
18 TRBD1 TRBV6-2/TRBV6-3 CASSYIVTGVSGAHEQFF
14 NA TRBV29-1 CSASRAGSYNEQFF
14 TRBD1 TRBV27 CASSRRDRTYEQYF
15 NA TRBV29-1 CSVQIAGATNEKLFF
15 TRBD2 TRBV6-5 CASSYSGLAGDEQFF
15 TRBD2 TRBV7-2 CASSRGGTTFDTQYF
13 NA TRBV20-1 CSAPMRSSYEQYF
12 NA TRBV4-3 CASSQGAGEQFF
15 NA TRBV11-3 CASSFSGGDFGEQFF
13 NA TRBV5-1 CASSFDTEDEQFF
13 TRBD2 TRBV20-1 CSELAGGRYEQFF